The source of this TCR beta chain is a study of cytomegalovirus exposure and HLA in healthy donors. Points on this clone: Antigen: not known.

Study-level points and caveats: TCR beta V- and J-gene trimming was later associated with a missense DCLRE1C variant. Among immune exposure information, only CMV serostatus was available. Roughly even sequencing depth across donors was the assumption behind the presence/absence analyses. Clonal expansion, a later analysis showed, was greater in HLA-associated TCR beta chains than in equally common others.

60 Vbeta and 13 Jbeta primers were used in PCR. Profiling relied on immunoSEQ multiplex PCR, and the TCRdb table lists in-frame clones only, not all of them. The table records 100,000 or so clones, 84% of them present only once. Germline V gives CDR1 WNHNN, CDR2 SYGVQD (reference sequence). The CDR3 has 19 amino acids. V trimming: 6 bases; J trimming: 3 bases; junction bases outside the gene matches: 13. The specimen was PBMCs. The clonotype was recovered from a man aged 18 to 30 in good health and CMV-seronegative. This sequence joins TRBV10-1 and TRBJ2-2; 13 bases are shared with TRBD2. The CDR3 loop reads CASSGPGLAGRGDTGELFF. DNA for the CDR3: TGCGCCAGCAGCGGGCCGGGACTAGCGGGAAGGGGTGACACCGGGGAGCTGTTTTTT.